The rows below give T cell receptor beta chains drawn from one sample of a study of T-cell memory formation after mild COVID-19. A single record per CDR3 protein comes from TCRdb applying MiXCR to the 5' RACE reads. The sample includes roughly 380,000 distinct CDR3 sequences, around 30% seen only once; the top ten take about 13%. Sequencing used PBMCs or a T cell subset sorted from them (not recorded which). All receptors come from an adult woman who had mild COVID-19 (a few samples of this study predate the infection). Cell type and time point are not known. Each CDR3 is given with its conserved first and last residue. The D gene is left open where the match is weak. Rows give clone size only sometimes, using once, few, many, or a class for an expanded clone.

size: NA; V: TRBV7-2; D: NA; J: TRBJ2-1; DNA: TGTGCCAGCAGCTCCAGTTACGTGGAAGGGGCCACTGGGCAGTTCTTC; CDR3: CASSSSYVEGATGQFF
size: many; V: TRBV25-1; D: NA; J: TRBJ2-7; DNA: TGTGCCTCAAGGGCGTCCTACGAGCAGTACTTC; CDR3: CASRASYEQYF
size: NA; V: TRBV7-9; D: TRBD1; J: TRBJ2-1; DNA: TGTGCCAGCGGACCCGGGACAGGAGAAGTGAAGCAGTTCTTC; CDR3: CASGPGTGEVKQFF
size: NA; V: TRBV7-9; D: NA; J: TRBJ1-3; DNA: TGTGCCAGCAGCTTAGAAGGGGGGTTCGCTGGAAACACCATATATTTT; CDR3: CASSLEGGFAGNTIYF
size: NA; V: TRBV2; D: NA; J: TRBJ1-5; DNA: TGTGCCAGCGGGTTGTACAAAGGCGGTCATAGCAATCAGCCCCAGCATTTT; CDR3: CASGLYKGGHSNQPQHF
size: NA; V: TRBV13; D: NA; J: TRBJ1-2; DNA: TGTGCCAGCAGCTTAAGGACAGTCTTTGACTATGGCTACACCTTC; CDR3: CASSLRTVFDYGYTF
size: once; V: TRBV12-5; D: TRBD2; J: TRBJ2-5; DNA: TGTGCTAGTGGTTTGGGGTCACTAGCGGGAGTAGGAGAGACCCAGTACTTC; CDR3: CASGLGSLAGVGETQYF
size: NA; V: TRBV18; D: NA; J: TRBJ1-5; DNA: TGTGCCAGCTCACCTGGCGCTGGTCAGCCCCAGCATTTT; CDR3: CASSPGAGQPQHF
size: NA; V: TRBV4-1; D: NA; J: TRBJ2-1; DNA: TGCGCCAGCAGCCCTTCTAAGATCGGAGGCAATGAGCAGTTCTTC; CDR3: CASSPSKIGGNEQFF
size: NA; V: TRBV12-3/TRBV12-4; D: NA; J: TRBJ1-6; DNA: TGTGCCAGCAGTTCTCTCGGGTTATCCTATAATTCACCCCTCCACTTT; CDR3: CASSSLGLSYNSPLHF
size: NA; V: TRBV5-4; D: TRBD1; J: TRBJ1-2; DNA: TGTGCCAGCACCCAGGACAGGGTCTATGGCTACACCTTC; CDR3: CASTQDRVYGYTF
size: NA; V: TRBV7-2; D: NA; J: TRBJ1-5; DNA: TGTGCCAGCAGCTTACAGAGCAATCAGCCCCAGCATTTT; CDR3: CASSLQSNQPQHF
size: few; V: TRBV6-5; D: TRBD1; J: TRBJ1-1; DNA: TGTGCCAGCATCAGGACAGGGGGCTTCGGCGCTGAAGCTTTCTTT; CDR3: CASIRTGGFGAEAFF
size: few; V: TRBV6-2/TRBV6-3; D: NA; J: TRBJ2-3; DNA: TGTGCCAGCAGTTATTCCCTTTCAAGCACAGATACGCAGTATTTT; CDR3: CASSYSLSSTDTQYF
size: few; V: TRBV6-1; D: NA; J: TRBJ1-1; DNA: TGTGCCAGCATTGAGGGGCTGGGGAACACTGAAGCTTTCTTT; CDR3: CASIEGLGNTEAFF
size: NA; V: TRBV10-3; D: TRBD1; J: TRBJ1-2; DNA: TGTGCCATCAGTCTCCAATACGGGACAGCGAAACATGGCTACACCTTC; CDR3: CAISLQYGTAKHGYTF
size: few; V: TRBV5-1; D: TRBD2; J: TRBJ2-7; DNA: TGCGCCAGCAGCTTGCGACCGGGACTAGCGGGAAGATACTCCTACGAGCAGTACTTC; CDR3: CASSLRPGLAGRYSYEQYF
size: NA; V: TRBV5-1; D: TRBD2; J: TRBJ2-1; DNA: TGCGCCAGCAGCCTCATAGCGGGGGGGCCTAACAATGAGCAGTTCTTC; CDR3: CASSLIAGGPNNEQFF
size: few; V: TRBV7-9; D: TRBD1; J: TRBJ1-2; DNA: TGTGCCAGCAGTGATCAAGGACAGGGCTTTAACTATGGCTACACCTTC; CDR3: CASSDQGQGFNYGYTF
size: NA; V: TRBV7-2; D: TRBD2; J: TRBJ2-1; DNA: TGTGCCAGCAGCCGGGGACTAGCGGGTGAGCAGTTCTTC; CDR3: CASSRGLAGEQFF
size: NA; V: TRBV9; D: NA; J: TRBJ2-2; DNA: TGTGCCAGCAGCGTCCCCAGGACAGGGAGGGTCACCGGGGAGCTGTTTTTT; CDR3: CASSVPRTGRVTGELFF
size: NA; V: TRBV5-5; D: NA; J: TRBJ1-2; DNA: TGTGCCAGCAGCTTGAATCCACAGTCTGGTGGCTACACCTTC; CDR3: CASSLNPQSGGYTF
size: NA; V: TRBV14; D: NA; J: TRBJ1-2; DNA: TGTGCCAGCAGCCAAGATAGGGACGGGAACTATGGCTACACCTTC; CDR3: CASSQDRDGNYGYTF
size: NA; V: TRBV12-3/TRBV12-4; D: NA; J: TRBJ1-5; DNA: TGTGCCAGCAGTTCTAGCAAACAGCCCCAGCATTTT; CDR3: CASSSSKQPQHF
size: few; V: TRBV7-9; D: TRBD1; J: TRBJ2-3; DNA: TGTGCCAGCAAGGACAGGGCTAAGGATACGCAGTATTTT; CDR3: CASKDRAKDTQYF
size: few; V: TRBV5-1; D: TRBD1; J: TRBJ2-7; DNA: TGCGCCAGCAGGTCAGGGGGCGGCTACGAGCAGTACTTC; CDR3: CASRSGGGYEQYF
size: NA; V: TRBV24-1; D: NA; J: TRBJ2-2; DNA: TGTGCCACCAGTGATCCCGGTGAAGCCACCGGGGAGCTGTTTTTT; CDR3: CATSDPGEATGELFF
size: NA; V: TRBV4-2; D: NA; J: TRBJ2-1; DNA: TGTGCCAGCAGCCAAGATCATTCGGCTTACAATGAGCAGTTCTTC; CDR3: CASSQDHSAYNEQFF
size: NA; V: TRBV5-1; D: NA; J: TRBJ2-7; DNA: TGCGCCAGCAGCTTGTACAGGGAAAGAACCTACGAGCAGTACTTC; CDR3: CASSLYRERTYEQYF
size: few; V: TRBV12-3/TRBV12-4; D: NA; J: TRBJ1-1; DNA: TGTGCCAGCAGTTTAGCCCGGAAGAACACTGAAGCTTTCTTT; CDR3: CASSLARKNTEAFF
size: few; V: TRBV10-2; D: NA; J: TRBJ2-1; DNA: TGCGCCAGCAGTGTTGTGGCAGTCGGTGATGAGCAGTTCTTC; CDR3: CASSVVAVGDEQFF
size: NA; V: TRBV5-6; D: NA; J: TRBJ2-7; DNA: TGTGCCAGCAGCGCGGGGATGGCTGCCAACGAGCAGTACTTC; CDR3: CASSAGMAANEQYF
size: NA; V: TRBV4-1; D: NA; J: TRBJ2-7; DNA: TGCGCCAGCAGCCACCCTTCGGGGACCGCCTACGAGCAGTACTTC; CDR3: CASSHPSGTAYEQYF
size: few; V: TRBV27; D: NA; J: TRBJ2-7; DNA: TGTGCCAGCCAGGGCCCGACAAGCCCCTACGAGCAGTACTTC; CDR3: CASQGPTSPYEQYF
size: few; V: TRBV6-5; D: TRBD1; J: TRBJ2-1; DNA: TGTGCCAGCAGGAGCGACAGGGGGTCCTACAATGAGCAGTTCTTC; CDR3: CASRSDRGSYNEQFF
size: NA; V: TRBV29-1; D: NA; J: TRBJ2-1; DNA: TGCAGCGTCACGGGAGCCTCCTACAATGAGCAGTTCTTC; CDR3: CSVTGASYNEQFF
size: NA; V: TRBV5-6; D: TRBD1; J: TRBJ1-6; DNA: TGTGCCAGCAGCTTCTGGGACAGGGTCAACTCACCCCTCCACTTT; CDR3: CASSFWDRVNSPLHF
size: NA; V: TRBV6-2/TRBV6-3; D: NA; J: TRBJ2-7; DNA: TGTGCCAGCAGTTACTCCACGAGGGAACTAGCCTACGAGCAGTACTTC; CDR3: CASSYSTRELAYEQYF
size: NA; V: TRBV12-3/TRBV12-4; D: TRBD2; J: TRBJ2-3; DNA: TGTGCCAGCAGTCCAGCGGGGGTAATACTAACAGATACGCAGTATTTT; CDR3: CASSPAGVILTDTQYF
size: NA; V: TRBV5-4; D: TRBD1; J: TRBJ1-2; DNA: TGTGCCAGCAGCCGAAGGGGACAGGGGGTTGAGGGCTACACCTTC; CDR3: CASSRRGQGVEGYTF
size: many; V: TRBV4-3; D: NA; J: TRBJ2-7; DNA: TGCGCCAGCAGCCAAGATAGCTATTCCTACGAGCAGTACTTC; CDR3: CASSQDSYSYEQYF
size: NA; V: TRBV9; D: TRBD2; J: TRBJ2-1; DNA: TGTGCCAGCAGCGACCCGAAAGGGATAGCGGGGGATCTCACTGAGCAGTTCTTC; CDR3: CASSDPKGIAGDLTEQFF